This T cell receptor beta chain was identified during a study of T cells after yellow fever vaccination. TCRdb analysed the 5' RACE reads with MiXCR anew, one entry per CDR3 protein. In the table there are about 50,000 distinct CDR3 sequences, around 6.2% of which are singletons. This clonotype has at least ten counts. CDR3 size: 15 residues. The V end lost 2 bases, the J end lost 2 bases, and 9 bases lay between the germline ends. CDR1 and CDR2 (germline): SGHTA, FQGTGA. Sequencing used PBMCs, either bulk or a sorted T-cell subset (CD4+, CD8+, memory, or dextramer-sorted; not recorded which), obtained on the day of the yellow fever booster vaccination. The sequence came from a young man who received the YFV17D yellow fever vaccine. The chain combines TRBV7-3 with TRBJ2-2; the D gene is possibly TRBD2 (5 bases). The chain's CDR3 is CASSLLGANTGELFF. CDR3 DNA sequence: TGTGCCAGCAGCTTACTGGGAGCTAACACCGGGGAGCTGTTTTTT.